The entry that follows covers one T cell receptor beta chain sequence. The sample is drawn from a study of cytomegalovirus exposure and HLA in healthy donors. PCR primers comprised 60 Vbeta and 13 Jbeta primers. Repertoires were generated with immunoSEQ multiplex PCR, while TCRdb's copy carries only in-frame clones and drops some. The sample includes about 120,000 clones, around four fifths of them seen just once. V lost 1 base and J 9 bases, leaving 9 bases between the germline ends. The CDR3 contains 12 residues. The germline CDR1 and CDR2 sequences are SEHNR and FQNEAQ (reference sequence). Specimen: PBMCs. The sequence was collected from a man aged 18 to 29 in good health and CMV-seropositive. V gene TRBV7-9 combines with J gene TRBJ1-1, with D maybe TRBD1 (6 bases). The CDR3 spells CASSLDRVQAFF. CDR3 DNA: TGTGCCAGCAGCTTAGACAGGGTGCAAGCTTTCTTT.